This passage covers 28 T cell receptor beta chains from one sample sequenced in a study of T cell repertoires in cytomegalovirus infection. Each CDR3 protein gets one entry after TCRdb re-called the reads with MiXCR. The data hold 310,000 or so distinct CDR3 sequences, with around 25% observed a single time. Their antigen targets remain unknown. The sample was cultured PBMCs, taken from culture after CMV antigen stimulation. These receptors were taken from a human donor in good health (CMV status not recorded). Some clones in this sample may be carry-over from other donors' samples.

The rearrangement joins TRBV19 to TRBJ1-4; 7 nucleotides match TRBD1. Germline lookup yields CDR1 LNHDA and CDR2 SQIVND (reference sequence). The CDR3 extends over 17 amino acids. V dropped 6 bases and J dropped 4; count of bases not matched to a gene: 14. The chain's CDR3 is CASRNRGHYGNNEKLFF. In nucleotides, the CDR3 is TGTGCCAGTAGGAACAGGGGCCACTACGGGAATAATGAAAAACTGTTTTTT.

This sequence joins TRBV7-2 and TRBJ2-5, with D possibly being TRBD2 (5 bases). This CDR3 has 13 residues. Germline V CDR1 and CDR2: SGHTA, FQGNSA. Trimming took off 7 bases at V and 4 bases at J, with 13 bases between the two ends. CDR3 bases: TGTGCCAGCACGCTCCGGACTCGAGAGACCCAGTACTTC. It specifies CASTLRTRETQYF.

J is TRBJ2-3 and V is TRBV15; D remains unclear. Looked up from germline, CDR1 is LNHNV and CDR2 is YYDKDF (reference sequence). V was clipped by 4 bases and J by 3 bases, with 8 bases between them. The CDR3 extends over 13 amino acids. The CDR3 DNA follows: TGTGCCACCAGCACGTCGGAGACAGATACGCAGTATTTT. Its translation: CATSTSETDTQYF.

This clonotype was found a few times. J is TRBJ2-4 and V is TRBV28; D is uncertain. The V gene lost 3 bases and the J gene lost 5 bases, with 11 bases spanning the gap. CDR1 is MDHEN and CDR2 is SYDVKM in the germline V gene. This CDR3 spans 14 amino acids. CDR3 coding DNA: TGTGCCAGCAGTTTTGGGGTTTTAGAAAACATTCAGTACTTC. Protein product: CASSFGVLENIQYF.

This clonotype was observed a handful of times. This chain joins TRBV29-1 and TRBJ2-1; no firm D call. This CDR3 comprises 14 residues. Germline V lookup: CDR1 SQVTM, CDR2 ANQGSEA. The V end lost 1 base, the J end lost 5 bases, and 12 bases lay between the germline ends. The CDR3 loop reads CSVEVAVVDNEQFF. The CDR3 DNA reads TGCAGCGTTGAAGTGGCAGTCGTGGACAATGAGCAGTTCTTC.

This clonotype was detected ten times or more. In DNA, the CDR3 is TGTGCCAGCAGCCCTCGGGAGACCCAGTACTTC. This gives the protein CASSPRETQYF. The chain uses TRBV7-2 and TRBJ2-5, with D unresolved. The V gene lost 5 bases and the J gene lost 5 bases, with 6 bases spanning the gap. The CDR3 is made up of 11 amino acids. CDR1 and CDR2 (germline): SGHTA, FQGNSA.

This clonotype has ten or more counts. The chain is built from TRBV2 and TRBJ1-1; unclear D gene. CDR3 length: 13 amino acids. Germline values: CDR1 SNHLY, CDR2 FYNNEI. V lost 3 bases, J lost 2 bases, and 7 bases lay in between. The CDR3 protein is CASSDWGNTEAFF. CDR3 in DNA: TGTGCCAGCAGTGACTGGGGTAACACTGAAGCTTTCTTT.

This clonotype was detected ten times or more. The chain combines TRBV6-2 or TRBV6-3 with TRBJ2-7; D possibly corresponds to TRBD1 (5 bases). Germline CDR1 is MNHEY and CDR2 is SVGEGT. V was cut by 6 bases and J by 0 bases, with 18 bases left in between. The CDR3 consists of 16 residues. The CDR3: CASRGWGSASSYEQYF. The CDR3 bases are TGTGCCAGCAGAGGATGGGGCAGCGCTAGCTCCTACGAGCAGTACTTC.

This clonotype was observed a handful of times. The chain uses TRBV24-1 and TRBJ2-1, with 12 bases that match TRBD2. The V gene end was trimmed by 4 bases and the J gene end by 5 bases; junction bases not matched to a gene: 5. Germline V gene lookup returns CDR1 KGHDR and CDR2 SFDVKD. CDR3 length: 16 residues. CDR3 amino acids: CATSDVTSGSDNEQFF. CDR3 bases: TGTGCCACCAGTGACGTGACTAGCGGGAGTGACAATGAGCAGTTCTTC.

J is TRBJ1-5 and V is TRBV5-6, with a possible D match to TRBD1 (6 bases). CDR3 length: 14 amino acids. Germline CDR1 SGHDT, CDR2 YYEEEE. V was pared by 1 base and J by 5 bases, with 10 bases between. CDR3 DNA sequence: TGTGCCAGCAGCTTGCAGGGGACGTATCAGCCCCAGCATTTT. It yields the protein CASSLQGTYQPQHF.

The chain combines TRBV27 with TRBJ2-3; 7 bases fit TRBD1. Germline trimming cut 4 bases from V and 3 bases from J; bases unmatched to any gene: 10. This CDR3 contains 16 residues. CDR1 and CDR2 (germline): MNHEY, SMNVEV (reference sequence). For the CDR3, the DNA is TGTGCCAGCAGTTCCCCCATGGCAGGGGGAACAGATACGCAGTATTTT. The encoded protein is CASSSPMAGGTDTQYF.

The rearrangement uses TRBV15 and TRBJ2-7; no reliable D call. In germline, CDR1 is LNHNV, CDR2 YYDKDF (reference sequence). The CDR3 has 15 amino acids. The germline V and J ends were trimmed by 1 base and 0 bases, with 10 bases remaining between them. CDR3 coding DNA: TGTGCCACCAGCAGAGCCTGGGGTGCCTCCTACGAGCAGTACGTC. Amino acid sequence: CATSRAWGASYEQYV.

The CDR3 spells CASSRTGYEQFF. In nucleotides, the CDR3 is TGTGCCAGCAGCCGCACAGGGTATGAGCAGTTCTTC. The chain couples TRBV6-5 to TRBJ2-1; the D gene is possibly TRBD1 (6 bases). The CDR3 is 12 residues long. Germline CDR1 MNHEY, CDR2 SVGAGI. The V end lost 6 bases, the J end lost 8 bases, and 11 bases lay between the germline ends.

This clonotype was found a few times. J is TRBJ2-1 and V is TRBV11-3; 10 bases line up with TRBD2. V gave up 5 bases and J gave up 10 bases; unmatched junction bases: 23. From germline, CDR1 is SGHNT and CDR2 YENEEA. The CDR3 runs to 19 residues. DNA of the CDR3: TGTGCCAGCAGCAATCCCATCCCCAGCGGGAGGGCCTGGGTAAAGGAGCAGTTCTTC. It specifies CASSNPIPSGRAWVKEQFF.

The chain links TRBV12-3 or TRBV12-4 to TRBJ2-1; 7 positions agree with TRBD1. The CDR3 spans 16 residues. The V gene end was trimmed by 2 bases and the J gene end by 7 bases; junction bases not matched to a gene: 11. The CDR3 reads CASSLSVQVRGNEQFF. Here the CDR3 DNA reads TGTGCCAGCAGTTTAAGCGTTCAGGTCAGGGGGAATGAGCAGTTCTTC.

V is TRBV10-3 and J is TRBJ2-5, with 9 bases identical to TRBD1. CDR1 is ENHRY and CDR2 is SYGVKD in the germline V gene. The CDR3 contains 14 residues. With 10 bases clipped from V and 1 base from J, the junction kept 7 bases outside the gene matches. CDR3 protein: CATRTGEGQETQYF. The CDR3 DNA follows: TGTGCCACGAGGACAGGGGAAGGCCAAGAGACCCAGTACTTC.

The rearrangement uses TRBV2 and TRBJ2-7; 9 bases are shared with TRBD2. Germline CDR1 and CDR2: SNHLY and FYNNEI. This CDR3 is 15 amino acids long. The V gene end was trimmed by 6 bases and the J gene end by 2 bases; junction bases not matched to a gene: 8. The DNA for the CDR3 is TGTGCCAGCAGGCTGAGGGCTAGCGGGACCTACGAGCAGTACTTC. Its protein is CASRLRASGTYEQYF.

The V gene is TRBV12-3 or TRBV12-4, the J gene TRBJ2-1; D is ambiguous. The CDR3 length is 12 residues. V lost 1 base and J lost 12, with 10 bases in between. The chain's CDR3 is CASSLGIRSQFF. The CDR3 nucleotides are TGTGCCAGCAGTTTAGGGATCCGATCGCAGTTCTTC.

CDR3 loop: CAIKQAKDSDTQYF. CDR3 DNA: TGTGCCATCAAGCAAGCGAAGGATTCAGATACGCAGTATTTT. The V and J genes are TRBV10-3 and TRBJ2-3; D gene unclear. Trimming removed 7 bases at V and 4 bases at J, with 15 bases between. The germline gives CDR1 ENHRY, CDR2 SYGVKD. There are 14 residues in the CDR3.

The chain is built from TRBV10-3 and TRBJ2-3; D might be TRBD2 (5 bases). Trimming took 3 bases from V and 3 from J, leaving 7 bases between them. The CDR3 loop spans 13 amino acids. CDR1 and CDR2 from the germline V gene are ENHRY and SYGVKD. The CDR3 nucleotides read TGTGCCATCAGTGAAGCGGTGACAGATACGCAGTATTTT. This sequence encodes CAISEAVTDTQYF.

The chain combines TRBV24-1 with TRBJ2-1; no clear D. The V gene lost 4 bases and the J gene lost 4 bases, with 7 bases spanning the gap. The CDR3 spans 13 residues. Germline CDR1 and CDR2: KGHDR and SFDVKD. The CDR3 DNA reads TGTGCCACCAGTGAAACTCGGTACAATGAGCAGTTCTTC. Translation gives CATSETRYNEQFF.

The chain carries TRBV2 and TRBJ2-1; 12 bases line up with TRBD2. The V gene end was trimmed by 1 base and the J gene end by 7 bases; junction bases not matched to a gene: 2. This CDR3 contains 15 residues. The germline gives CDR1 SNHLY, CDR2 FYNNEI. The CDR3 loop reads CASSEGLAGVNEQFF. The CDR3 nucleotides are TGTGCCAGCAGTGAAGGACTAGCGGGAGTAAATGAGCAGTTCTTC.

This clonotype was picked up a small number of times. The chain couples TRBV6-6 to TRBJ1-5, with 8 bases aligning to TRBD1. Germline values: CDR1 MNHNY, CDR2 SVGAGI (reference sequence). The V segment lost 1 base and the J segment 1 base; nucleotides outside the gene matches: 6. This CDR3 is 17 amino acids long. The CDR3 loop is CASSYWIQGVSNQPQHF. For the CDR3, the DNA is TGTGCCAGCAGTTACTGGATACAGGGGGTAAGCAATCAGCCCCAGCATTTT.

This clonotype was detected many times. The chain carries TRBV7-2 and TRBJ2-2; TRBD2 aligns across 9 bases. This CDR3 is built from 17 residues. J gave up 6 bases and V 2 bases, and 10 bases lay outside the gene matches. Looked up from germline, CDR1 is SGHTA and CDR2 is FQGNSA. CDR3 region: CASSLPGTSFLPGELFF. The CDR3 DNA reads TGTGCCAGCAGCTTACCCGGGACTAGCTTCCTTCCCGGGGAGCTGTTTTTT.

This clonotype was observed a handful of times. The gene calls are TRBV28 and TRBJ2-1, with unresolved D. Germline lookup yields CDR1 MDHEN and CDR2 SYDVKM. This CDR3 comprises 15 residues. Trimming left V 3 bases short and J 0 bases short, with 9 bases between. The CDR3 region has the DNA TGTGCCAGCAGTTTCGAGAGGAGCTCCTACAATGAGCAGTTCTTC. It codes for CASSFERSSYNEQFF.

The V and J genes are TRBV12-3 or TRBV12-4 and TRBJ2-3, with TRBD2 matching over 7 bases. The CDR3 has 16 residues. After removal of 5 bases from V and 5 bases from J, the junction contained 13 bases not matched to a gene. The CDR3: CASSPGTTALLDTQYF. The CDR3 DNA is TGTGCCAGCAGTCCCGGGACTACCGCATTATTAGATACGCAGTATTTT.

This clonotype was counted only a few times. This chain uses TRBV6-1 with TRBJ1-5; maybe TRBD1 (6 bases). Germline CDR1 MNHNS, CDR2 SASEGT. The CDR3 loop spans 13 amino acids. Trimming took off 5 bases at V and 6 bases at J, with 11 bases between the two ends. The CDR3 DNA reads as TGTGCCAGCAGTCCACAGGGAACTCAGCCCCAGCATTTT. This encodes CASSPQGTQPQHF.

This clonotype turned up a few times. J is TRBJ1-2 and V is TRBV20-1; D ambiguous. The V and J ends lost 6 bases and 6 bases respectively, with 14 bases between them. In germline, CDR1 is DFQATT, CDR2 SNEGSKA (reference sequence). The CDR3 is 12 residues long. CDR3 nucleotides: TGCAGTGCGGTCGGAAGGAACGATGGCTACACCTTC. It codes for CSAVGRNDGYTF.